These 5 T cell receptor beta chains originate from one sample sequenced in a study of regulatory T cells in long-lasting Graves disease. The time point was: newly diagnosed GD, antithyroid drugs for less than 3 months. Extracted RNA from PBMCs served as the source of the TCR library. Libraries of TCR beta came from iRepertoire HTBI primers plus Arm-PCR of CDR3 regions. One entry per CDR3 protein results from TCRdb running MiXCR on the multiplex PCR reads. The sample records approximately 300,000 distinct CDR3 sequences, over 15% being singletons. Sequencing was performed on peripheral blood mononuclear cells (PBMCs), taken at new diagnosis, from a patient treated with antithyroid drugs. Receptors originate from a female donor with Graves disease.

There are a few counts of this clonotype. An end of the junction does not agree with germline; a read error may underlie this. The CDR3 spells CASTPPTSYNGQFF. The CDR3 DNA reads as TGTGCCAGCACCCCCCCGACTAGTTATAATGGGCAGTTCTTC. The chain recombines TRBV5-8 with TRBJ2-1; D perhaps matches TRBD2 (6 bases). This CDR3 is built from 14 residues. Germline CDR1 is SGHTS and CDR2 is YDEGEE.

This rearrangement joins TRBV9 to TRBJ2-3, with 9 bases aligning to TRBD2. The CDR3 totals 14 residues. Losses at the gene ends were 3 bases for V and 3 bases for J; bases not matched to a gene: 2. Germline assignment: CDR1 SGDLS and CDR2 YYNGEE. Written as DNA, the CDR3 is TGTGCCAGCAGCGCTAGCGGGAAGACAGATACGCAGTATTTT. Translating it yields CASSASGKTDTQYF.

Of note for this clonotype: This sequence may be a read error, since a much larger clone differs from it by one base. V and J are TRBV20-1 and TRBJ1-4; TRBD1 is a possible D gene (6 bases). The germline CDR1 and CDR2 sequences are DFQATT and SNEGSKA (reference sequence). Trimming took 0 bases from V and 12 from J, leaving 23 bases between them. The length of the CDR3 is 16 residues. Here the CDR3 reads CSAREFDGGAEEELFF. The CDR3 bases are TGCAGTGCTAGAGAGTTCGACGGGGGGGCTGAGGAAGAACTGTTTTTT.

This clonotype was observed a handful of times. V is TRBV13 and J is TRBJ2-7; 8 nucleotides align to TRBD1. From germline, CDR1 is PRHDT and CDR2 FYEKMQ (reference sequence). The CDR3 contains 13 residues. With 4 bases clipped from V and 4 bases from J, the junction kept 3 bases outside the gene matches. As DNA, the CDR3 is TGTGCCAGCAGCTCCTACAGGGGGTACGAGCAGTACTTC. It codes for CASSSYRGYEQYF.

The sample holds many counts of this clonotype. The rearrangement links TRBV12-3 or TRBV12-4 to TRBJ2-7; 13 positions match TRBD2. This CDR3 spans 15 amino acids. V trimming: 6 bases; J trimming: 5 bases; junction bases outside the gene matches: 7. This CDR3 is CASRELAGGPNEQYF. CDR3 nucleotides: TGTGCCAGCAGGGAACTAGCGGGAGGGCCGAACGAGCAGTACTTC.